This T cell receptor beta chain stems from a study of tumor-infiltrating lymphocytes in primary liver carcinoma. Study-wide context: Tumor staging was T1-T3 N0M0; sizes spanned about 4.2 to 11 cm across. The study, taken as a whole, reports: Tumor-adjacent and tumor-blood pairs displayed less overlap than did pairs of tumor regions. About 8-25% of top clones, no more, were shared by all five regions.

Points on this clonotype: Its matching antigen is unknown. At one of its ends the junction is not consistent with the germline gene, which may arise from a read error.

CDR3 length equals 11 residues. Between about 20 and 30 mg of unsorted bulk tissue served as the source from which RNA and DNA were co-extracted. Starting from approximately 470 ng of total RNA, TCR beta cDNA was produced with a primer in the constant region. Amplification in three nested multiplex PCR rounds with slightly modified ARM-PCR gave rise to TCR beta libraries. Amplification in the first two PCR rounds was performed using TRBV1-TRBV30 forward primers and a C-beta reverse primer for around 11 cycles each. TCRdb called the multiplex PCR reads again in MiXCR, with one record for every CDR3 protein. This repertoire shows tens of thousands of distinct CDR3 sequences, roughly 72% found once; its top ten account for approximately 19%.

The chain has TRBV12-3 or TRBV12-4 and TRBJ2-1, with 7 nucleotides matching TRBD2. The material sequenced was liver tumor tissue from sampling region 1. Specified subset: tumor region T1, superior pole. This TCR derives from a man between 40 and 49 years old with primary liver carcinoma and hepatitis B virus infection. The CDR3 loop is CASGKSGITLF. In nucleotides, the CDR3 is TGTGCAAGCGGAAAGAGCGGGATTACGCTCTTC.